This is a list of T cell receptor beta chains from one sample in a study of molecular identifiers for immune sequencing clone quantification. TCRdb processed the PCR reads anew with MiXCR; each CDR3 protein has one entry. The sample carries approximately 500,000 distinct CDR3 sequences, about a fifth recorded once. Sequenced sample: naive CD8+ T cells from blood, with Jurkat cell RNA spiked in. These receptors all come from a human donor in good health. Some libraries in this study had Jurkat cell RNA spiked in. The CDR3 runs from the conserved cysteine through the conserved F or W. Each record gives: D gene, V gene, clone size, J gene, CDR3 protein, CDR3 DNA. A D gene is named only where the DNA matches it firmly. Clone size is given for some rows only: seen once, a few or many times, or a class if the clone is expanded.

NA	TRBV7-9	few	TRBJ2-1	CASSLTILGPGRSYNEQFF	TGTGCCAGCAGCTTAACGATTTTAGGACCGGGGCGCTCCTACAATGAGCAGTTCTTC
TRBD1	TRBV12-5	few	TRBJ2-2	CASGEDRGNTGELFF	TGTGCTAGTGGTGAGGACAGGGGGAACACCGGGGAGCTGTTTTTT
NA	TRBV27	NA	TRBJ2-3	CASSLGTSVADTQYF	TGTGCCAGCAGTTTAGGTACTAGTGTTGCTGATACGCAGTATTTT
NA	TRBV7-9	NA	TRBJ2-5	CASSNNIPPGETQYF	TGTGCCAGCAGTAATAACATCCCGCCGGGTGAGACCCAGTACTTC
TRBD2	TRBV20-1	NA	TRBJ2-5	CSARGGGGQETQYF	TGCAGTGCTAGAGGGGGCGGGGGCCAAGAGACCCAGTACTTC
TRBD1	TRBV29-1	many	TRBJ1-1	CSVDPDRFGTEAFF	TGCAGCGTTGACCCGGACAGGTTTGGCACTGAAGCTTTCTTT
TRBD1	TRBV28	many	TRBJ2-7	CASSFFRGRTDEQYF	TGTGCCAGCAGTTTCTTCAGGGGGCGAACAGACGAGCAGTACTTC
TRBD1	TRBV20-1	few	TRBJ2-1	CSARGTLGQNYNEQFF	TGCAGTGCTAGAGGGACCCTGGGACAGAACTACAATGAGCAGTTCTTC
NA	TRBV11-2	many	TRBJ1-5	CASSFWSNQPQHF	TGTGCCAGCAGCTTCTGGAGCAATCAGCCCCAGCATTTT
NA	TRBV6-2/TRBV6-3	few	TRBJ2-3	CASSYLGEISTDTQYF	TGTGCCAGCAGTTATCTAGGGGAAATTAGCACAGATACGCAGTATTTT
NA	TRBV4-3	few	TRBJ2-4	CASSQDPRGRLKNIQYF	TGCGCCAGCAGCCAAGATCCCCGGGGGAGGTTGAAAAACATTCAGTACTTC
NA	TRBV7-6	NA	TRBJ2-5	CASSLMLREETQYF	TGTGCCAGCAGCTTAATGCTCAGAGAAGAGACCCAGTACTTC
NA	TRBV4-3	NA	TRBJ2-3	CASSQNTGPMRTDTQYF	TGCGCCAGCAGCCAAAATACAGGACCTATGCGCACAGATACGCAGTATTTT
NA	TRBV28	many	TRBJ1-3	CATSFRGNSGNTIYF	TGTGCCACCTCGTTCAGGGGAAACTCTGGAAACACCATATATTTT
TRBD1	TRBV6-5	many	TRBJ2-2	CASSPTGVTGELFF	TGTGCCAGCAGCCCCACAGGGGTCACCGGGGAGCTGTTTTTT
NA	TRBV30	NA	TRBJ2-2	CAWSQGAGELFF	TGTGCCTGGAGTCAGGGTGCCGGGGAGCTGTTTTTT
NA	TRBV20-1	many	TRBJ2-3	CSAPTLGARTDTQYF	TGCAGTGCTCCTACTTTGGGCGCACGCACAGATACGCAGTATTTT
NA	TRBV12-5	NA	TRBJ1-5	CASWGYSNQPQHF	TGTGCTAGTTGGGGGTATAGCAATCAGCCCCAGCATTTT
NA	TRBV28	many	TRBJ2-7	CASSLLKSYEQYF	TGTGCCAGCAGTTTGCTAAAATCCTACGAGCAGTACTTC
NA	TRBV5-1	NA	TRBJ1-1	CASSLATTNTEAFF	TGCGCCAGCAGCTTGGCGACAACGAACACTGAAGCTTTCTTT
NA	TRBV29-1	NA	TRBJ2-7	CSVEAGGIGHEQYF	TGCAGCGTTGAAGCAGGCGGGATCGGCCACGAGCAGTACTTC
TRBD2	TRBV6-2/TRBV6-3	few	TRBJ2-5	CASSYNAGRVAGGQETQYF	TGTGCCAGCAGTTATAACGCAGGGCGAGTGGCGGGGGGCCAAGAGACCCAGTACTTC
NA	TRBV5-4	once	TRBJ2-3	CASSRAVSSTDTQYF	TGTGCCAGCAGCCGGGCCGTCAGTAGCACAGATACGCAGTATTTT
NA	TRBV20-1	NA	TRBJ1-1	CSVRDPGGRLLPHF	TGCAGTGTTAGAGATCCCGGAGGACGCCTTTTACCCCACTTT
NA	TRBV24-1	many	TRBJ2-7	CATSPTYGHEQYF	TGTGCCACCAGTCCCACCTACGGTCACGAGCAGTACTTC
NA	TRBV20-1	NA	TRBJ1-4	CSARGEGWELFF	TGCAGTGCTAGAGGTGAGGGGTGGGAACTGTTTTTT
NA	TRBV7-9	few	TRBJ1-1	CASSLIQTNTEAFF	TGTGCCAGCAGCTTAATTCAGACGAACACTGAAGCTTTCTTT
NA	TRBV12-3/TRBV12-4	NA	TRBJ1-4	CASSLRGRGTEKLFF	TGTGCCAGCAGCCTGAGGGGCCGGGGGACTGAAAAACTGTTTTTT
NA	TRBV15	few	TRBJ2-3	CASGRGGTLVDTQYF	TGTGCGTCTGGGCGTGGCGGTACATTAGTTGATACGCAGTATTTT
TRBD2	TRBV20-1	many	TRBJ2-7	CSASSDGSGRAFEQYF	TGCAGTGCTAGCTCAGATGGTAGCGGGAGGGCCTTCGAGCAGTACTTC
NA	TRBV2	many	TRBJ2-3	CASSETIVGTGVTDTQYF	TGTGCCAGCAGTGAAACCATCGTCGGTACGGGGGTCACAGATACGCAGTATTTT
TRBD2	TRBV29-1	few	TRBJ2-1	CSVSAGGRNEQFF	TGCAGCGTTTCAGCGGGAGGCAGGAATGAGCAGTTCTTC
TRBD1	TRBV11-2	NA	TRBJ2-7	CASSSDSGTGGLEQYF	TGTGCCAGCAGCTCGGATTCCGGGACAGGGGGGCTCGAGCAGTACTTC
NA	TRBV27	many	TRBJ1-5	CASSFGGLQPQHF	TGTGCCAGCAGTTTTGGGGGGCTTCAGCCCCAGCATTTT
NA	TRBV20-1	few	TRBJ1-1	CSARDGAVHRGTEAFF	TGCAGTGCTAGAGATGGTGCAGTCCACCGGGGAACTGAAGCTTTCTTT
NA	TRBV6-5	few	TRBJ2-7	CASSYRGSAYEQYF	TGTGCCAGCAGTTACAGGGGGAGTGCCTACGAGCAGTACTTC
NA	TRBV28	many	TRBJ2-7	CASSLRVRPYEQYF	TGTGCCAGCAGTTTAAGGGTTCGGCCCTACGAGCAGTACTTC
TRBD1	TRBV2	many	TRBJ1-1	CASSPTGGDTEAFF	TGTGCCAGCAGCCCGACAGGGGGTGACACTGAAGCTTTCTTT
NA	TRBV19	NA	TRBJ2-1	CASSLERYNEQFF	TGTGCCAGTAGTCTCGAACGGTACAATGAGCAGTTCTTC
NA	TRBV4-3	NA	TRBJ1-1	CASSQDWGPNAEAFF	TGCGCCAGCAGCCAAGATTGGGGACCGAACGCTGAAGCTTTCTTT
NA	TRBV20-1	NA	TRBJ1-4	CSAPFYSDNEKLFF	TGCAGTGCCCCTTTCTACAGCGATAATGAAAAACTGTTTTTT
NA	TRBV20-1	many	TRBJ2-7	CSARDSSSYEQYF	TGCAGTGCAAGAGACAGTTCGTCCTACGAGCAGTACTTC
NA	TRBV12-3/TRBV12-4	few	TRBJ1-1	CASSTRTQMNTEAFF	TGTGCCAGCAGTACTAGGACACAAATGAACACTGAAGCTTTCTTT
NA	TRBV20-1	NA	TRBJ2-7	CSARPETSYEQYF	TGCAGTGCTAGACCGGAGACTAGTTACGAGCAGTACTTC
NA	TRBV30	few	TRBJ2-5	CAWSENQEPQYF	TGTGCCTGGAGTGAGAACCAAGAGCCCCAGTACTTC
NA	TRBV30	few	TRBJ1-1	CAWSPYIKTEAFF	TGTGCCTGGAGTCCATACATCAAAACTGAAGCTTTCTTT
TRBD1	TRBV14	few	TRBJ2-1	CASSHLRTGGGEQFF	TGTGCCAGCAGCCATCTTAGGACAGGGGGCGGTGAGCAGTTCTTC
TRBD2	TRBV6-2/TRBV6-3	NA	TRBJ2-7	CATGLAGPYEQYF	TGTGCCACCGGACTAGCGGGACCCTACGAGCAGTACTTC
NA	TRBV4-1	many	TRBJ1-1	CASSQAWNTEAFF	TGCGCCAGCAGCCAAGCTTGGAACACTGAAGCTTTCTTT
TRBD1	TRBV24-1	NA	TRBJ2-5	CAASDETEGAQETQYF	TGTGCCGCCAGTGACGAAACAGAGGGGGCCCAAGAGACCCAGTACTTC